This T cell receptor (beta chain) was observed in a study of OX40 agonist ivuxolimab in advanced cancers. Trimming cost V 7 bases and J 4 bases; bases outside gene matches: 10. This CDR3 comprises 14 residues. Germline lookup yields CDR1 LNHDA and CDR2 SQIVND (reference sequence). Data came from immunoSEQ multiplex PCR; TCRdb stores just in-frame clones and leaves some out. The sample carries approximately 73,000 clones, 86% recorded once. This receptor was identified in an adult with an advanced solid tumor such as melanoma, head and neck, liver or kidney cancer. The J gene is TRBJ2-7, the V gene TRBV19; 7 nucleotides align to TRBD1. The sequencing used CD4+ or CD8+ T cells sorted from blood, collected in a trial of the OX40 agonist ivuxolimab. The CDR3 protein is CASKDRWKSYEQYF. Here the CDR3 DNA reads TGTGCCAGTAAGGACAGGTGGAAGTCTTACGAGCAGTACTTC.